Listed below are T cell receptor beta chains from one sample, sequenced in a study of shared clonotypes between healthy human individuals. Profiling relied on immunoSEQ multiplex PCR, and the TCRdb table lists in-frame clones only, not all of them. The sample shows around 1.9 million clones, about 92% of them seen only once. Sequencing was performed on naive CD8+ T cells from PBMCs. The receptors shown here come from a man between 18 and 29 years old in good health. Some clones in this sample may be carry-over from other donors' samples. The CDR3 runs from the conserved cysteine through the conserved F or W. D genes are given only for firm matches. Size is omitted from some rows. Given values are once, few, many or a class for expanded clones.

CDR3aa | CDR3nt | j_gene | v_gene | d_gene | abundance
CASSFQPYEQYF | TGTGCCAGCAGTTTCCAGCCCTACGAGCAGTACTTC | TRBJ2-7 | TRBV28 | NA | NA
CASSLAPGDQETQYF | TGCGCCAGCAGCTTGGCGCCAGGGGACCAAGAGACCCAGTACTTC | TRBJ2-5 | TRBV5-1 | NA | NA
CASSLGVSSTDTQYF | TGTGCCAGCAGCTTAGGAGTCTCTAGCACAGATACGCAGTATTTT | TRBJ2-3 | TRBV7-3 | NA | NA
CASSLDRAMQGHTEAFF | TGTGCCAGCAGCTTGGACAGGGCCATGCAAGGTCACACTGAAGCTTTCTTT | TRBJ1-1 | TRBV5-4 | NA | NA
CASSHFPSDGYNEQFF | TGTGCCAGCAGCCATTTTCCTAGCGACGGATACAATGAGCAGTTCTTC | TRBJ2-1 | TRBV4-2 | NA | NA
CATSRGRGYEQYF | TGTGCCACCAGCAGAGGGCGGGGATACGAGCAGTACTTC | TRBJ2-7 | TRBV15 | NA | NA
CASGWDTYEQYF | TGCGCCAGCGGGTGGGATACCTACGAGCAGTACTTC | TRBJ2-7 | TRBV5-1 | NA | NA
CASSPWTSGSYEQYF | TGCGCCAGCAGCCCTTGGACTAGCGGGAGTTACGAGCAGTACTTC | TRBJ2-7 | TRBV4-1 | TRBD2 | NA
CASSLAPGTGIWDTQYF | TGCGCCAGCAGCTTGGCCCCTGGGACAGGAATATGGGATACGCAGTATTTT | TRBJ2-3 | TRBV5-1 | TRBD1 | NA
CASSLAGQGTGSRGYTF | TGTGCCAGCAGCTTAGCAGGGCAGGGGACAGGGTCGAGAGGCTACACCTTC | TRBJ1-2 | TRBV7-2 | TRBD1 | NA
CASSLDLGTGDTGELFF | TGTGCCAGCAGCTTAGACCTCGGGACAGGGGACACCGGGGAGCTGTTTTTT | TRBJ2-2 | TRBV7-6 | TRBD1 | NA
CAISEGLAGGELFF | TGTGCCATCAGTGAGGGACTAGCAGGAGGGGAGCTGTTTTTT | TRBJ2-2 | TRBV10-3 | TRBD2 | NA
CASSLGTSGTSTDTQYF | TGTGCCAGCAGCTTAGGGACTAGCGGGACGAGCACAGATACGCAGTATTTT | TRBJ2-3 | TRBV7-9 | TRBD2 | NA
CASSFHVTGGADYEQYF | TGTGCCAGCAGTTTTCACGTGACAGGGGGCGCCGACTACGAGCAGTACTTC | TRBJ2-7 | TRBV28 | TRBD1 | NA
CASSSPRGSWGSNEQFF | TGTGCCAGCAGCTCCCCGAGGGGCTCCTGGGGATCCAATGAGCAGTTCTTC | TRBJ2-1 | TRBV7-6 | NA | NA
CASTILQNTGELFF | TGTGCCAGCACGATCCTTCAGAACACCGGGGAGCTGTTTTTT | TRBJ2-2 | TRBV2 | NA | NA
CASSLDRGQGEQYF | TGTGCCAGCAGTTTAGACAGGGGGCAGGGAGAGCAGTACTTC | TRBJ2-7 | TRBV27 | TRBD1 | few
CASKADRGSYEQYF | TGTGCCAGTAAGGCGGACAGGGGCTCCTACGAGCAGTACTTC | TRBJ2-7 | TRBV19 | TRBD1 | NA
CASSLGTLGTDTQYF | TGTGCCAGCAGCCTAGGGACCCTGGGGACAGATACGCAGTATTTT | TRBJ2-3 | TRBV4-2 | NA | NA
CASSLDRGTDSNQPQHF | TGTGCCAGCAGCTTAGATAGGGGGACGGATAGCAATCAGCCCCAGCATTTT | TRBJ1-5 | TRBV11-2 | NA | NA
CASSVNRGETQYF | TGTGCCAGCAGCGTAAACAGAGGAGAGACCCAGTACTTC | TRBJ2-5 | TRBV9 | NA | NA
CASSQAGLIYEQYF | TGTGCCAGCAGCCAGGCAGGGTTGATCTACGAGCAGTACTTC | TRBJ2-7 | TRBV4-2 | NA | NA
CASSLTGDTQYF | TGTGCCAGCAGCTTGACCGGGGATACGCAGTATTTT | TRBJ2-3 | TRBV5-6 | NA | NA
CASSLVGNEQFF | TGTGCCAGCAGCTTAGTTGGCAATGAGCAGTTCTTC | TRBJ2-1 | TRBV7-8 | NA | NA
CASSLGKMGQYF | TGTGCCAGCAGCTTGGGGAAGATGGGCCAATACTTC | TRBJ2-5 | TRBV11-2 | NA | NA
CASSLSGTGRTEAFF | TGTGCCAGCAGTTTATCCGGGACAGGGCGCACTGAAGCTTTCTTT | TRBJ1-1 | TRBV27 | TRBD1 | NA
CASSLAWGGYGYTF | TGTGCCAGCAGCTTAGCTTGGGGAGGTTATGGCTACACCTTC | TRBJ1-2 | TRBV7-9 | NA | NA
CATAHPMGSTGELFF | TGTGCCACTGCGCACCCGATGGGGAGCACCGGGGAGCTGTTTTTT | TRBJ2-2 | TRBV19 | NA | NA
CASSDFRTGELFF | TGTGCCAGCAGTGATTTTCGAACCGGGGAGCTGTTTTTT | TRBJ2-2 | TRBV2 | NA | NA
CASSLSETGVSEPVF | TGTGCCAGCAGCTTAAGTGAGACAGGGGTGTCAGAACCTGTTTTT | TRBJ1-4 | TRBV7-9 | TRBD1 | NA
CASSWGADNQPQHF | TGTGCCAGCAGTTGGGGGGCCGACAATCAGCCCCAGCATTTT | TRBJ1-5 | TRBV28 | NA | NA
CASSLRISYEQYF | TGTGCCAGCAGTTTAAGGATCTCCTACGAGCAGTACTTC | TRBJ2-7 | TRBV27 | NA | NA
CASSELVAPATNEKLFF | TGTGCCAGCAGTGAGTTAGTGGCGCCGGCAACTAATGAAAAACTGTTTTTT | TRBJ1-4 | TRBV6-1 | NA | NA
CASSVVRSSEAFF | TGTGCCAGCAGCGTAGTCAGGTCCAGTGAAGCTTTCTTT | TRBJ1-1 | TRBV9 | NA | NA
CASSITRTPTGELFF | TGTGCCAGTAGTATCACAAGGACCCCAACCGGGGAGCTGTTTTTT | TRBJ2-2 | TRBV19 | NA | NA
CASSPQLALIDNEQFF | TGTGCCAGCAGTCCCCAACTCGCCCTTATTGACAATGAGCAGTTCTTC | TRBJ2-1 | TRBV27 | NA | NA
CASTNRDRGGAEAFF | TGTGCCAGCACCAACCGGGACAGGGGAGGCGCTGAAGCTTTCTTT | TRBJ1-1 | TRBV2 | TRBD1 | few
CASSVVGPRGSEQYF | TGTGCCAGCAGCGTAGTTGGTCCTAGGGGGAGCGAGCAGTACTTC | TRBJ2-7 | TRBV9 | NA | NA
CASSSIGTVGTEAFF | TGTGCCAGCAGTTCTATCGGGACGGTTGGAACTGAAGCTTTCTTT | TRBJ1-1 | TRBV6-6 | NA | NA
CASSYSGRAADTQYF | TGTGCCAGCAGTTACTCGGGCAGGGCGGCAGATACGCAGTATTTT | TRBJ2-3 | TRBV6-5 | NA | once
CASSLGKGEAFF | TGCGCCAGCAGCTTGGGTAAGGGGGAAGCTTTCTTT | TRBJ1-1 | TRBV5-1 | NA | NA
CASSTRQEQYF | TGTGCCAGCAGCACCCGACAGGAGCAGTACTTC | TRBJ2-7 | TRBV7-8 | NA | NA